This TCR beta chain came from a study of blood T cell repertoires in COVID-19. As handled by the study authors: Scientists estimated how many nucleated cells there were by amplifying reference gene primers. Here immunoSEQ multiplex PCR was the method, and the copy in TCRdb shows in-frame clones only, minus some. Clonal size and the V and J genes are those of that table, whereas D and trimming came from the DNA. Here the sample spans 200,000 to 300,000 clones, about 79% being singletons. Trimming cost V 7 bases and J 0 bases, with 7 bases left between them. Germline loops: CDR1 MNHEY, CDR2 SVGAGI. This CDR3 has 13 residues.

The sequence derives from a woman at least 80 years old with acute or convalescent COVID-19. Sequencing was carried out using peripheral blood. This sequence joins TRBV6-5 and TRBJ1-3; D remains unclear. The CDR3 region has the DNA TGTGCCAGCACAGTCCACTCTGGAAACACCATATATTTT. It specifies CASTVHSGNTIYF.